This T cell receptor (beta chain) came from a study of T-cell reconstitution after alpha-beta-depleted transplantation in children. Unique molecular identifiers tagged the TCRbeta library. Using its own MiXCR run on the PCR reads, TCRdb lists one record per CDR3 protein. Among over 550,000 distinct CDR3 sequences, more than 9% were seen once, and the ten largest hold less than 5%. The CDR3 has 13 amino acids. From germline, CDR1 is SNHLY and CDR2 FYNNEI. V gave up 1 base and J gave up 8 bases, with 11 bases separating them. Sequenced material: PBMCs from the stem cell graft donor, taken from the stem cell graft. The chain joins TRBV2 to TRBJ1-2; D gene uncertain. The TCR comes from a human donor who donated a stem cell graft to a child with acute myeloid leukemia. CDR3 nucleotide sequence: TGTGCCAGCAGTGAAGTCCGACGGGAGGGCTACACCTTC. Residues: CASSEVRREGYTF.